The entry below gives a single TCR beta chain sequence along with its context. For TCRbeta, the library was prepared with unique molecular identifiers. From the PCR reads, TCRdb called clonotypes with MiXCR, one entry per CDR3 protein. This sample has around 240,000 distinct CDR3 sequences, with about 9.6% found just once. The data are from a study of T-cell reconstitution after alpha-beta-depleted transplantation in children. The length of the CDR3 is 15 residues. V lost 2 bases, J lost 7 bases, and 15 bases lay in between. The rearrangement uses TRBV12-3 or TRBV12-4 and TRBJ1-5; D gene uncertain. The clonotype originates from a human donor who donated a stem cell graft to a child with SCID. The specimen was PBMCs from the stem cell graft donor, collected from the stem cell graft. The CDR3 sequence is CASSLIVGPGQPQHF. CDR3 coding DNA: TGTGCCAGCAGTTTAATTGTAGGTCCGGGGCAGCCCCAGCATTTT.